This TCR beta chain was obtained from a study of neurological immune-mediated disorders. CDR3 length equals 18 residues. Germline loops: CDR1 MRHNA, CDR2 SNTAGT. V dropped 2 bases and J dropped 0; count of bases not matched to a gene: 11. This clonotype was counted ten times or more. Antigen specificity is unknown. Study-wide findings and caveats: Phylogenetic analysis grouped 18 of 34 multiple sclerosis patients' repertoires together, suggesting a possible repertoire signature.

TCRdb passed the 5' RACE reads through MiXCR, listing each CDR3 protein once. The table lists about 70,000 distinct CDR3 sequences, 2.5% to 4% of them singletons. The material sequenced was PBMCs. The chain links TRBV6-4 to TRBJ2-5, with 8 bases that match TRBD1. The receptor was derived from a woman between 45 and 60 years old with multiple sclerosis. For the CDR3, the DNA is TGTGCCAGCAGTGACCCAACCCGACAGGGGCCGTACCAAGAGACCCAGTACTTC. It codes for CASSDPTRQGPYQETQYF.